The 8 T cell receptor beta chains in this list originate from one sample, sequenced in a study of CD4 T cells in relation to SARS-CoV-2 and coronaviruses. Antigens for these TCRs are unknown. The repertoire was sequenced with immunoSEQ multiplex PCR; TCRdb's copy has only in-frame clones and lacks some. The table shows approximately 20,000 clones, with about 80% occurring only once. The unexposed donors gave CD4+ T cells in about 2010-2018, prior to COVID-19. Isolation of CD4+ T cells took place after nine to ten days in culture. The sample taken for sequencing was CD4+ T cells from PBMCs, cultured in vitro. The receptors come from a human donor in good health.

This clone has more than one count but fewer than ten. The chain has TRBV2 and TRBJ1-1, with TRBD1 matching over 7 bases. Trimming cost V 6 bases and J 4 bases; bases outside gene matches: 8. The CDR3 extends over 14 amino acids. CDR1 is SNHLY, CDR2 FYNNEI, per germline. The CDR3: CASRVLQGSTEAFF. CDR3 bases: TGTGCCAGCAGGGTTCTACAGGGGAGCACTGAAGCTTTCTTT. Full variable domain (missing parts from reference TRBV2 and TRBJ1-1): EPEVTQTPSHQVTQMGQEVILRCVPISNHLYFYWYRQILGQKVEFLVSFYNNEISEKSEIFDDQFSVERPDGSNFTLKIRSTKLEDSAMYFCASRVLQGSTEAFFGQGTRLTVV.

In DNA, the CDR3 is TGCGCCAGCAGCTTCGGCTTTGGCGGGAAGAACACTGAAGCTTTCTTT. As protein: CASSFGFGGKNTEAFF. The chain carries TRBV5-1 and TRBJ1-1; D is undetermined. V shed 2 bases and J shed 1 base, with 15 bases lying between them. Germline lookup yields CDR1 SGHRS and CDR2 YFSETQ. CDR3 size: 16 residues.

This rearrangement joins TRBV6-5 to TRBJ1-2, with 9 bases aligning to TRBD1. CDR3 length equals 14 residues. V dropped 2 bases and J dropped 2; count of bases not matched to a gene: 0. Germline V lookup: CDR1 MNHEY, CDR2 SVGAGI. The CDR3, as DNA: TGTGCCAGCAGTTACGGGACAGGGAACTATGGCTACACCTTC. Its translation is CASSYGTGNYGYTF.

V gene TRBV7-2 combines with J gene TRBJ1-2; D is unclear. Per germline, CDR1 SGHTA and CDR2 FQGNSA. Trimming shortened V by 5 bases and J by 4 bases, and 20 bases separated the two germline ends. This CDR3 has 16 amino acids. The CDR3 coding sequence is TGTGCCAGCAGCGTCAATGTTGGGGTGCTCAGCTATGGCTACACCTTC. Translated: CASSVNVGVLSYGYTF. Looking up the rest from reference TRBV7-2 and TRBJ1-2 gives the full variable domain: GAGVSQSPSNKVTEKGKDVELRCDPISGHTALYWYRQSLGQGLEFLIYFQGNSAPDKSGLPSDRFSAERTGGSVSTLTIQRTQQEDSAVYLCASSVNVGVLSYGYTFGSGTRLTVV.

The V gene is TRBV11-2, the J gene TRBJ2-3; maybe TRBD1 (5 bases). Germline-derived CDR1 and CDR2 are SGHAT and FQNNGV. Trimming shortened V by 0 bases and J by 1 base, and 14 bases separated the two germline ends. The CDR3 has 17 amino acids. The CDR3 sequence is CASSLDIGARGTDTQYF. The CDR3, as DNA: TGTGCCAGCAGCTTAGATATTGGGGCTCGTGGCACAGATACGCAGTATTTT.

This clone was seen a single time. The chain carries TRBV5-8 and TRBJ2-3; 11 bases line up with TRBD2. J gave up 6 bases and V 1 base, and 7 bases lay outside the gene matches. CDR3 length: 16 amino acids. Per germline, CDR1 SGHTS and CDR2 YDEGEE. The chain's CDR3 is CASSLISGGAFDTQYF. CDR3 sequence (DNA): TGTGCCAGCAGCTTGATTAGCGGGGGGGCCTTTGATACGCAGTATTTT.

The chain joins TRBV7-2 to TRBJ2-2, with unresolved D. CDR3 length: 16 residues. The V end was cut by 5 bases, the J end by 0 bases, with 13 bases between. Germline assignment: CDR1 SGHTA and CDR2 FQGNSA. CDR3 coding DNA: TGTGCCAGCAGCCCCCATCCGTTCGCGAACACCGGGGAGCTGTTTTTT. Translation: CASSPHPFANTGELFF.

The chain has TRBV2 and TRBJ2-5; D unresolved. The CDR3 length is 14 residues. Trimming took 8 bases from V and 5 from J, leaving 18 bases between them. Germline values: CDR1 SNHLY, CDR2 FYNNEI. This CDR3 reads CASVSDRLRETQYF. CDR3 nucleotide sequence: TGTGCCAGCGTCAGCGATAGACTTAGGGAGACCCAGTACTTC.